The source of this T cell receptor (beta chain) is a study of cytomegalovirus exposure and HLA in healthy donors. The V end lost 6 bases, the J end lost 8 bases, and 14 bases lay between the germline ends. The CDR3 has 14 residues. The germline V gene encodes CDR1 WSHSY and CDR2 SAAADI. The PCR used 60 Vbeta and 13 Jbeta primers. Method: immunoSEQ multiplex PCR; TCRdb's copy keeps in-frame clones and lacks some. In the table there are some 120,000 clones, 70% to 75% of which are singletons. V gene TRBV10-2 combines with J gene TRBJ1-6; a weak D match, TRBD1 (6 bases). Specimen: PBMCs. The TCR sequence derives from a middle-aged woman in good health and CMV-seropositive. CDR3 DNA: TGCGCCAGCAGCCGGACAGTCTCGGATTCACCCCTCCACTTT. Translation gives CASSRTVSDSPLHF.